Below, 11 T cell receptor beta chains from the same sample are listed, as sequenced in a study of T-cell reconstitution after alpha-beta-depleted transplantation in children. Using unique molecular identifiers, the investigators prepared the TCRbeta library. MiXCR was run by TCRdb on the PCR reads, yielding one entry per CDR3 protein. The sample shows about 460,000 distinct CDR3 sequences, 10% to 13% of them seen only once. Sequencing was performed on PBMCs, taken before TCRalphabeta/CD19-depleted stem cell transplant. The receptors derive from a child aged 2 to 9 with inherited bone marrow failure, due to receive a stem cell transplant.

This chain uses TRBV5-1 with TRBJ1-2, with D perhaps matching TRBD1 (6 bases). CDR3 size: 14 residues. V lost 0 bases and J 4 bases, leaving 10 bases between the germline ends. Germline V gene sequence: CDR1 SGHRS, CDR2 YFSETQ. The CDR3 DNA sequence: TGCGCCAGCAGCTTGGTGGACAGTTTCTATGGCTACACCTTC. This codes for CASSLVDSFYGYTF.

This clonotype was picked up many times. The chain combines TRBV5-1 with TRBJ2-1, with 9 positions matching TRBD1. Germline CDR1 reads SGHRS; CDR2 reads YFSETQ. V lost 7 bases to trimming and J lost 6 bases; unmatched junction nucleotides: 8. The CDR3 spans 14 residues. The CDR3 protein is CASAQGAIFNEQFF. CDR3 nucleotide sequence: TGCGCCAGCGCACAGGGGGCGATCTTCAATGAGCAGTTCTTC.

This clonotype was counted many times. The rearrangement uses TRBV12-3 or TRBV12-4 and TRBJ2-2; no reliable D call. This CDR3 has 14 amino acids. The germline V and J ends were trimmed by 3 bases and 5 bases, with 10 bases remaining between them. CDR3 coding DNA: TGTGCCAGCAGTTTCCTATGGGGTACCGGGGAGCTGTTTTTT. It codes for CASSFLWGTGELFF.

This clonotype was seen only a few times. V usage is TRBV27 and J usage is TRBJ1-4, with 7 bases identical to TRBD1. V dropped 6 bases and J dropped 12; count of bases not matched to a gene: 16. Germline V gene sequence: CDR1 MNHEY, CDR2 SMNVEV (reference sequence). This CDR3 region has 15 residues. The CDR3 is CASSIRASDRVELFF. The CDR3 DNA is TGTGCCAGCAGCATCCGGGCTTCAGACAGGGTTGAACTGTTTTTT.

This clonotype appeared many times. This rearrangement joins TRBV20-1 to TRBJ2-3; the D gene is possibly TRBD1 (6 bases). Germline V CDR1 and CDR2: DFQATT, SNEGSKA (reference sequence). The CDR3 contains 16 residues. Deletions cut 0 bases from V and 2 bases from J, with 15 bases between. As DNA, the CDR3 is TGCAGTGCTAGAGATTATAGCAGGGGATTCACAGATACGCAGTATTTT. This codes for CSARDYSRGFTDTQYF.

This clonotype has at least ten counts. The chain is built from TRBV7-9 and TRBJ2-2; D possibly corresponds to TRBD2 (5 bases). V dropped 0 bases and J dropped 6 bases, with 8 bases sitting between them. The CDR3 loop spans 14 amino acids. From germline, CDR1 is SEHNR and CDR2 FQNEAQ (reference sequence). The CDR3 spells CASSLAGVAGELFF. The CDR3 DNA reads TGTGCCAGCAGCTTAGCGGGAGTGGCCGGGGAGCTGTTTTTT.

As concerns this clonotype: One end of the junction does not line up with germline, which may come from a read error. The V gene is TRBV11-1, the J gene TRBJ2-5, with 10 bases lining up with TRBD2. CDR1 and CDR2 from the germline V gene are SGHAT and FQDESV (reference sequence). The CDR3 has 18 amino acids. The CDR3 loop reads CASSFPPGLALVQETHYF. The CDR3 region has the DNA TGTGCCAGCAGCTTCCCTCCGGGACTAGCGCTAGTCCAAGAGACCCATTACTTC. The full variable domain, completed using reference TRBV11-1 and TRBJ2-5, is EAEVAQSPRYKITEKSQAVAFWCDPISGHATLYWYRQILGQGPELLVQFQDESVVDDSQLPKDRFSAERLKGVDSTLKIQPAELGDSAMYLCASSFPPGLALVQETHYFGPGTRLLVL.

This clonotype was seen many times. The rearrangement links TRBV18 to TRBJ2-6, with D perhaps matching TRBD1 (5 bases). The V and J ends lost 5 bases and 0 bases respectively, with 14 bases between them. Looked up from germline, CDR1 is KGHSH and CDR2 is LQKENI. CDR3 length: 17 residues. The CDR3 DNA follows: TGTGCCAGCTCAAGTGGGGCCCCTTCCTCTGGGGCCAACGTCCTGACTTTC. Protein product: CASSSGAPSSGANVLTF.

This clonotype has ten or more counts. The CDR3 region has the DNA TGTGCCAGCAGCCAAGTTTTGAGGACAGCAGGGGCCAACGTCCTGACTTTC. Amino acids: CASSQVLRTAGANVLTF. The chain has TRBV3-1 and TRBJ2-6; D is perhaps TRBD1 (6 bases). The germline gives CDR1 LGHDT, CDR2 YNNKEL (reference sequence). This CDR3 spans 17 amino acids. Between the trimmed V and J ends, which lost 1 base and 4 bases, there was a span of 14 bases.

Many counts were recorded for this clonotype. The rearrangement joins TRBV3-1 to TRBJ1-2, with D perhaps TRBD1 (6 bases). V was cut by 3 bases and J by 1 base, with 15 bases left in between. This CDR3 contains 16 residues. Germline-derived CDR1 and CDR2 are LGHDT and YNNKEL (reference sequence). The CDR3 is CASSHLTGPDNYGYTF. CDR3 sequence (DNA): TGTGCCAGCAGCCATCTAACAGGGCCGGATAACTATGGCTACACCTTC.

This clonotype was counted between two and nine times. V gene TRBV27 combines with J gene TRBJ2-3; 7 nucleotides agree with TRBD2. Germline CDR1 MNHEY, CDR2 SMNVEV (reference sequence). The CDR3 is made up of 14 amino acids. Losses at the gene ends were 5 bases for V and 2 bases for J; bases not matched to a gene: 4. CDR3 region: CASSIGTITDTQYF. CDR3 DNA: TGTGCCAGCAGTATAGGGACTATCACAGATACGCAGTATTTT.